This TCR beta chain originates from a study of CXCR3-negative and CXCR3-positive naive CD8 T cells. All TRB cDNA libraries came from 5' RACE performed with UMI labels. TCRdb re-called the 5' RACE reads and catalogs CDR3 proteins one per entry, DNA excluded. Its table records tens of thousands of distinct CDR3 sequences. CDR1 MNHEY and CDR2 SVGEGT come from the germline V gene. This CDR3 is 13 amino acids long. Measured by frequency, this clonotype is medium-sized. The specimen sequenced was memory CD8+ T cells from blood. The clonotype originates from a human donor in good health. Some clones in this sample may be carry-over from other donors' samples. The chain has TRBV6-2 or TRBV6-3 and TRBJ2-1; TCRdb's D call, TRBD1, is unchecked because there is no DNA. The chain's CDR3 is CASSPRDVNEQFF.